This T cell receptor (beta chain) was observed in a study of blood T cells in healthy people across ages. General study findings and limits: Diversity figures based on one million T cells were deemed too low.

Using a J-beta primer mix together with a sample-barcoded 5' primer, a second PCR was run for 7 to 11 cycles. Using its own MiXCR run on the 5' RACE reads, TCRdb lists one record per CDR3 protein. The top ten clones hold roughly a fifth of a sample with hundreds of thousands of distinct CDR3 sequences, 40% to 50% of them seen once. Worth noting for this clonotype: Its antigen is as yet unknown.

The CDR3 length is 14 residues. Looked up from germline, CDR1 is MNHEY and CDR2 is SMNVEV (reference sequence). The germline V and J ends were trimmed by 6 bases and 5 bases, with 16 bases remaining between them. Sequencing was carried out using blood. The V call is TRBV27, the J call TRBJ1-1; possibly TRBD1 for D (5 bases). The source is a man aged 55 to 70 in good health. CDR3 nucleotides: TGTGCCAGCAGCTGGGGGGGTACGGGTACTGAAGCTTTCTTT. Residues: CASSWGGTGTEAFF.